These 25 T cell receptor beta chains were all obtained from the same sample, sequenced in a study of T cell responses to AZD1222 COVID-19 vaccine. Some clones are missing from TCRdb's copy, which holds only in-frame ones; the method was immunoSEQ multiplex PCR. The data show over 100,000 clones, with around 90% seen just once and 5.5% to 7% held by the top ten. This specimen was peripheral blood, taken on day 0 of AZD1222 vaccination. Receptors originate from an adult in good health.

The V call is TRBV5-4, the J call TRBJ1-6; D call uncertain. The length of the CDR3 is 16 residues. With 0 bases removed from V and 7 bases from J, the gap between germline ends came to 14 bases. The germline V gene encodes CDR1 SGHNT and CDR2 YYREEE (reference sequence). CDR3 DNA: TGTGCCAGCAGCTTGGCTCTGGGCCGAAGAAATTCACCCCTCCACTTT. Protein product: CASSLALGRRNSPLHF.

The V gene is TRBV18, the J gene TRBJ1-1, with TRBD1 identical over 9 bases. V shed 2 bases and J 1 base; nucleotides not matched to a gene: 8. Germline CDR1 KGHSH, CDR2 LQKENI. The CDR3 is 17 residues long. CDR3 protein: CASSPGMTGGTNTEAFF. In DNA form, the CDR3 reads TGTGCCAGCTCACCAGGTATGACAGGGGGAACGAACACTGAAGCTTTCTTT.

This clone occurred once. This sequence joins TRBV7-2 and TRBJ2-1; 7 bases are shared with TRBD2. There are 16 residues in the CDR3. Germline CDR1 is SGHTA and CDR2 is FQGNSA. The trim removed 2 bases at V and 7 bases at J, leaving 11 bases unmatched. The CDR3 coding sequence is TGTGCCAGCAGCTTAACCGAGCGGGGCCCCTTGAATGAGCAGTTCTTC. It yields the protein CASSLTERGPLNEQFF.

This sequence joins TRBV30 and TRBJ1-1, with 8 bases matching TRBD1. The CDR3 totals 12 residues. Germline V gives CDR1 GTSNPN, CDR2 SVGIG (reference sequence). The V and J ends lost 3 bases and 10 bases, in that order; junction bases with no gene match: 7. CDR3 loop: CAWRVSGGRAFF. The CDR3 DNA reads as TGTGCCTGGAGAGTTTCAGGGGGCCGAGCTTTCTTT.

This chain uses TRBV27 with TRBJ1-2; D is possibly TRBD1 (6 bases). V was shortened by 5 bases and J by 4 bases, with 17 bases between the two germline ends. Germline CDR1 and CDR2: MNHEY and SMNVEV (reference sequence). CDR3 length: 15 amino acids. The CDR3 here is CASSPAGEGRYGYTF. CDR3 sequence (DNA): TGTGCCAGCAGTCCGGCAGGGGAGGGCCGCTATGGCTACACCTTC.

This rearrangement joins TRBV2 to TRBJ1-5, with 7 bases aligning to TRBD1. In germline, CDR1 is SNHLY, CDR2 FYNNEI. This CDR3 contains 16 residues. J was trimmed by 2 bases and V by 5 bases; bases with no gene match: 9. The CDR3 here is CASSTGTAQGNQPQHF. DNA for the CDR3: TGTGCCAGCAGTACCGGGACAGCCCAAGGCAATCAGCCCCAGCATTTT.

The V call is TRBV5-1, the J call TRBJ2-1; D gene uncertain. This CDR3 is built from 15 residues. Between the trimmed V and J ends, which lost 3 bases and 0 bases, there was a span of 10 bases. Germline V gene lookup returns CDR1 SGHRS and CDR2 YFSETQ. The CDR3 DNA reads as TGCGCCAGCAGCTCTAGTCGAAGCTCCTACAATGAGCAGTTCTTC. This gives the protein CASSSSRSSYNEQFF.

The rearrangement links TRBV6-5 to TRBJ2-2; D is perhaps TRBD1 (6 bases). V was pared by 2 bases and J by 4 bases, with 11 bases between. Germline V gene sequence: CDR1 MNHEY, CDR2 SVGAGI. This CDR3 contains 15 residues. The CDR3 is CASSYDRIGTGELFF. Here the CDR3 DNA reads TGTGCCAGCAGTTACGACAGGATTGGCACCGGGGAGCTGTTTTTT.

The V call is TRBV6-5, the J call TRBJ2-2; 9 bases are shared with TRBD1. The germline V gene encodes CDR1 MNHEY and CDR2 SVGAGI. The length of the CDR3 is 15 residues. The J segment lost 8 bases and the V segment lost 6 bases, leaving 10 bases of the junction unmatched. As DNA, the CDR3 is TGTGCCAGCAGCTCCCTGACAGGGGGAAGGGGGGAGCTGTTTTTT. Protein product: CASSSLTGGRGELFF.

The rearrangement joins TRBV30 to TRBJ2-3; tentative D call: TRBD1 (5 bases). Trimming cost V 4 bases and J 11 bases, with 13 bases left between them. This CDR3 contains 11 residues. CDR1 is GTSNPN and CDR2 is SVGIG in the germline V gene (reference sequence). CDR3 sequence reads: CAWTRVHGQYF. Here the CDR3 DNA reads TGTGCCTGGACCAGGGTCCATGGGCAGTATTTT.

The CDR3 DNA reads TGTGCCAGCAGCCGCTCCGGGAATGGCTACACCTTC. This encodes CASSRSGNGYTF. J is TRBJ1-2 and V is TRBV2, with D hard to call. Germline CDR1 is SNHLY and CDR2 is FYNNEI. Trimming shortened V by 6 bases and J by 6 bases, and 11 bases separated the two germline ends. The CDR3 contains 12 residues.

The rearrangement links TRBV6-5 to TRBJ1-2; D is perhaps TRBD1 (6 bases). Germline V gene lookup returns CDR1 MNHEY and CDR2 SVGAGI. Trimming took 0 bases from V and 5 from J, leaving 10 bases between them. The CDR3 is made up of 14 amino acids. The DNA of the CDR3 is TGTGCCAGCAGTTACTCTCGGAGGGGGTATGGCTACACCTTC. Protein: CASSYSRRGYGYTF.

In this sample, this clone turned up once. The chain uses TRBV28 and TRBJ1-5; maybe TRBD1 (5 bases). Germline CDR1 and CDR2: MDHEN and SYDVKM. The germline V and J ends were trimmed by 4 bases and 6 bases, with 19 bases remaining between them. The CDR3 has 16 residues. The CDR3: CASSSRDSEYSQPQHF. The CDR3 bases are TGTGCCAGCAGTTCCCGTGACAGTGAGTATAGTCAGCCCCAGCATTTT. Together with reference TRBV28 and TRBJ1-5, the CDR3 gives the full variable domain: DVKVTQSSRYLVKRTGEKVFLECVQDMDHENMFWYRQDPGLGLRLIYFSYDVKMKEKGDIPEGYSVSREKKERFSLILESASTNQTSMYLCASSSRDSEYSQPQHFGDGTRLSIL.

This sequence joins TRBV10-1 and TRBJ2-1; 10 positions agree with TRBD1. The ends lost 3 bases at V and 7 bases at J; junction bases unmatched: 6. The CDR3 consists of 15 residues. Germline lookup yields CDR1 WNHNN and CDR2 SYGVQD (reference sequence). CDR3 amino acids: CASSDRQGARNEQFF. The DNA for the CDR3 is TGCGCCAGCAGTGATCGACAGGGGGCCAGGAATGAGCAGTTCTTC.

Only one count was recorded for this clone. The rearrangement joins TRBV2 to TRBJ2-7; 7 positions match TRBD1. The V segment lost 6 bases and the J segment 0 bases; nucleotides outside the gene matches: 11. Germline values: CDR1 SNHLY, CDR2 FYNNEI. The CDR3 is 16 amino acids. The CDR3 DNA sequence: TGTGCCAGCAGACTAGACCGGACAGGACGCTCCTACGAGCAGTACTTC. Protein product: CASRLDRTGRSYEQYF.

This clone appeared a single time. The chain couples TRBV6-2 or TRBV6-3 to TRBJ1-4; 7 bases map to TRBD1. This CDR3 has 14 amino acids. The V gene end was trimmed by 5 bases and the J gene end by 8 bases; junction bases not matched to a gene: 8. Per the germline V gene, CDR1 is MNHEY and CDR2 is SVGEGT. CDR3 protein: CASSPTGIVEKLFF. In DNA, the CDR3 is TGTGCCAGCAGTCCGACAGGGATTGTGGAAAAACTGTTTTTT.

The gene calls are TRBV20-1 and TRBJ1-1, with D unresolved. Germline assignment: CDR1 DFQATT and CDR2 SNEGSKA (reference sequence). The CDR3 extends over 11 amino acids. The CDR3 here is CRGAGNTEAFF. In nucleotides, the CDR3 is TGCAGGGGAGCGGGGAACACTGAAGCTTTCTTT.

This rearrangement joins TRBV19 to TRBJ1-5; D perhaps matches TRBD1 (5 bases). V was cut by 10 bases and J by 5 bases, with 21 bases left in between. CDR1 and CDR2 (germline): LNHDA, SQIVND (reference sequence). This CDR3 comprises 15 residues. The CDR3 is CATVVAGGSDQPQHF. The CDR3 coding sequence is TGTGCCACAGTAGTGGCCGGGGGATCGGATCAGCCCCAGCATTTT.

V gene TRBV3-1 (or the pseudogene TRBV3-2) combines with J gene TRBJ1-5; D is undetermined. V was cut by 4 bases and J by 5 bases, with 9 bases left in between. This CDR3 is 13 amino acids long. The V gene's germline CDR1 is LGHDT and CDR2 YNNKEL (reference sequence). This CDR3 is CASSLNGHQPQHF. The CDR3 DNA is TGTGCCAGCAGCCTAAATGGCCATCAGCCCCAGCATTTT.

The gene calls are TRBV5-5 and TRBJ2-1; 7 bases fit TRBD2. Germline V gene lookup returns CDR1 SGHKS and CDR2 YYEKEE (reference sequence). V lost 7 bases and J lost 7; bases outside the gene matches: 8. The CDR3 is 13 residues long. The CDR3 region has the DNA TGTGCCAGCGCAGGTAGGGGAGGGAATGAGCAGTTCTTC. It codes for CASAGRGGNEQFF.

This clone was observed once. This chain connects TRBV14 to TRBJ2-2; 8 nucleotides match TRBD2. The V gene end was trimmed by 4 bases and the J gene end by 0 bases; junction bases not matched to a gene: 7. Per the germline V gene, CDR1 is SGHDN and CDR2 is FVKESK. The CDR3 consists of 17 residues. The CDR3 sequence is CASSPTRGGSNTGELFF. The CDR3 region has the DNA TGTGCCAGCAGCCCCACCCGGGGGGGCTCGAACACCGGGGAGCTGTTTTTT.

The gene calls are TRBV5-1 and TRBJ1-2; D remains unclear. CDR3 size: 14 residues. The germline V gene has CDR1 SGHRS and CDR2 YFSETQ. Trimming took 0 bases from V and 8 from J, leaving 14 bases between them. The CDR3 protein is CASSLGQPRRGYTF. Here the CDR3 DNA reads TGCGCCAGCAGCTTGGGCCAACCCCGGAGGGGCTACACCTTC.

This rearrangement joins TRBV9 to TRBJ1-1, with 12 bases matching TRBD1. Germline loops: CDR1 SGDLS, CDR2 YYNGEE. CDR3 length: 15 amino acids. The J segment lost 6 bases and the V segment lost 5 bases, leaving 8 bases of the junction unmatched. For the CDR3, the DNA is TGTGCCAGCAGTCAGACCGGGACAGGGGGCTCTGAAGCTTTCTTT. It codes for CASSQTGTGGSEAFF.

The chain employs TRBV4-1 and TRBJ2-4; a possible D gene is TRBD1 (5 bases). V lost 1 base, J lost 5 bases, and 15 bases lay in between. The germline V gene encodes CDR1 MGHRA and CDR2 YSYEKL. The CDR3 is made up of 16 amino acids. CDR3 loop: CASSQVGVFYQNIQYF. The CDR3 DNA follows: TGCGCCAGCAGCCAAGTAGGGGTTTTTTACCAAAACATTCAGTACTTC.

This clone was found once. J is TRBJ1-1 and V is TRBV5-1, with D possibly being TRBD1 (5 bases). This CDR3 has 15 amino acids. Germline CDR1 and CDR2: SGHRS and YFSETQ. Trimming took off 0 bases at V and 7 bases at J, with 16 bases between the two ends. The DNA for the CDR3 is TGCGCCAGCAGCTTGGTCGGGGGGAACCTCAGTGAAGCTTTCTTT. Residues: CASSLVGGNLSEAFF.